This entry concerns a single T cell receptor (beta chain). This record comes from a study of blood T cell repertoires in COVID-19. About the research overall: Sites across the United States, Italy and Spain contributed samples from acute and convalescent COVID-19. Nucleic acid was either cDNA or gDNA, and it came from T cells, B-cell-depleted T cells, or PBMCs.

The CDR3 length is 15 residues. In the original workflow: The assay estimated nucleated cells by amplifying reference gene primers. Repertoires were generated with immunoSEQ multiplex PCR, while TCRdb's copy carries only in-frame clones and drops some. That table gives V, J and clone size, and the DNA gave D and trimming. The sample records some 40,000 clones, approximately 80% being singletons. Material for sequencing was peripheral blood. The rearrangement links TRBV21-1 to TRBJ2-5; TRBD1, the D gene given by the table, was not confirmed from the DNA. TRBV21-1 is a known pseudogene. The TCR sequence derives from a man between 50 and 59 years old with active or convalescent COVID-19. This CDR3 reads CASSPAGVSEETQYF. Written as DNA, the CDR3 is TGTGCCAGCAGCCCCGCAGGGGTTTCTGAAGAGACCCAGTACTTC.